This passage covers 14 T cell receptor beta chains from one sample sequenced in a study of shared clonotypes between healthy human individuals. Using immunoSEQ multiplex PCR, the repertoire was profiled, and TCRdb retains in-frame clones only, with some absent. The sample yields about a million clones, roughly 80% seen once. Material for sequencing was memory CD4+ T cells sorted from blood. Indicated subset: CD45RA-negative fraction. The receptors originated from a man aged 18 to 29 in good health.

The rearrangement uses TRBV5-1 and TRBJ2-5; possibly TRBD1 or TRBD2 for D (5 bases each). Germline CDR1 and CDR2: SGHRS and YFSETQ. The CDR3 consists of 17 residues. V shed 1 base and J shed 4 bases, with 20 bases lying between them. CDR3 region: CASSLRPLGTGPETQYF. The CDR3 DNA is TGCGCCAGCAGCTTGAGACCGCTGGGAACGGGACCAGAGACCCAGTACTTC.

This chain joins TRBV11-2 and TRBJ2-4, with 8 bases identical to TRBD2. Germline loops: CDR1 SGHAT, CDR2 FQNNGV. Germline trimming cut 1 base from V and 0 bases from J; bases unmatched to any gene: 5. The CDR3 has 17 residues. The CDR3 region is CASSLVSGRVAKNIQYF. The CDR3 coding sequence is TGTGCCAGCAGCTTAGTTTCCGGGAGGGTAGCCAAAAACATTCAGTACTTC. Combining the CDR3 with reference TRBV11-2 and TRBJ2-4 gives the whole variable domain EAGVAQSPRYKIIEKRQSVAFWCNPISGHATLYWYQQILGQGPKLLIQFQNNGVVDDSQLPKDRFSAERLKGVDSTLKIQPAKLEDSAVYLCASSLVSGRVAKNIQYFGAGTRLSVL.

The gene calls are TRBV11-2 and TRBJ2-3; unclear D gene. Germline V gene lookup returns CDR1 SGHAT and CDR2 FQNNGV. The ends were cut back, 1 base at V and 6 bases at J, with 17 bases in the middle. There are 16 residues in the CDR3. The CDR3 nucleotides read TGTGCCAGCAGCTTAGGAGCCCCCGGGCTGGGGGATACGCAGTATTTT. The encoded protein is CASSLGAPGLGDTQYF. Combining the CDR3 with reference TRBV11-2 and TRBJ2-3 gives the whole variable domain EAGVAQSPRYKIIEKRQSVAFWCNPISGHATLYWYQQILGQGPKLLIQFQNNGVVDDSQLPKDRFSAERLKGVDSTLKIQPAKLEDSAVYLCASSLGAPGLGDTQYFGPGTRLTVL.

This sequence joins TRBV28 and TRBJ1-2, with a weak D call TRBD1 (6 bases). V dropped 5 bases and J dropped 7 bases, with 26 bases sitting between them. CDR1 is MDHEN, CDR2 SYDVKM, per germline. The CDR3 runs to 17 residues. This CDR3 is CASSPTGKQGLKSGYTF. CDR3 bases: TGTGCCAGCAGTCCAACAGGGAAGCAGGGGTTGAAGAGTGGCTACACCTTC.

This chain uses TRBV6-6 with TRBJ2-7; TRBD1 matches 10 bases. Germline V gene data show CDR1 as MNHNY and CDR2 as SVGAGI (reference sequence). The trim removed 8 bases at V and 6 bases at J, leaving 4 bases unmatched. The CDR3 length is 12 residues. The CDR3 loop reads CASGGTGAEQYF. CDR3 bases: TGTGCCAGCGGAGGGACAGGGGCCGAGCAGTACTTC.

Written as DNA, the CDR3 is TGTGCCTGGAGCCTCCGGAATGAGCAGTTCTTC. Its translation: CAWSLRNEQFF. The rearrangement links TRBV30 to TRBJ2-1; D unresolved. Looked up from germline, CDR1 is GTSNPN and CDR2 is SVGIG (reference sequence). The CDR3 sequence is 11 residues long. V was shortened by 3 bases and J by 7 bases, with 7 bases between the two germline ends. The full variable domain, with the rest looked up from reference TRBV30 and TRBJ2-1, is SQTIHQWPATLVQPVGSPLSLECTVEGTSNPNLYWYRQAAGRGLQLLFYSVGIGQISSEVPQNLSASRPQDRQFILSSKKLLLSDSGFYLCAWSLRNEQFFGPGTRLTVL.

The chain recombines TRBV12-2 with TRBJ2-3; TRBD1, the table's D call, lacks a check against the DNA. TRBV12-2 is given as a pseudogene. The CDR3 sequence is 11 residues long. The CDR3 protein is CASRGIDTQYF. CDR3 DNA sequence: TGTGCCTCCAGGGGGATAGATACGCAGTATTTT.

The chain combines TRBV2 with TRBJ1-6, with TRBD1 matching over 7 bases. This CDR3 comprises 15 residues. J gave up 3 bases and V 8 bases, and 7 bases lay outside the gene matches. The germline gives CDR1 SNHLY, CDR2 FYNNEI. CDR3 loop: CASLTGFSYNSPLHF. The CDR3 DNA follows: TGTGCCAGCCTGACAGGGTTTAGCTATAATTCACCCCTCCACTTT.

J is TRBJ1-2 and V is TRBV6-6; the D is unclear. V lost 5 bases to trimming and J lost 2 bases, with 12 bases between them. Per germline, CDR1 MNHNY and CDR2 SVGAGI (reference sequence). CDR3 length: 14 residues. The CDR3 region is CASSPLPANYGYTF. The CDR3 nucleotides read TGTGCCAGCAGTCCACTGCCAGCGAACTATGGCTACACCTTC.

CDR3 sequence reads: CASSLYGGAANNEQFF. CDR3 DNA: TGTGCCAGCAGCTTATACGGGGGGGCAGCCAACAATGAGCAGTTCTTC. The V and J genes are TRBV7-2 and TRBJ2-1; 8 positions match TRBD2. The CDR3 length is 16 residues. J was trimmed by 5 bases and V by 2 bases; bases with no gene match: 8. CDR1 is SGHTA, CDR2 FQGNSA, per germline.

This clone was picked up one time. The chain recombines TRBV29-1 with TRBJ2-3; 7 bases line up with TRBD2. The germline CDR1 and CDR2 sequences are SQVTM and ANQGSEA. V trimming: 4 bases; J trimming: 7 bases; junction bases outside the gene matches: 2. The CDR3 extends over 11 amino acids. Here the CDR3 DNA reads TGCAGCGTTGGGGAGGGGAATACGCAGTATTTT. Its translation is CSVGEGNTQYF.

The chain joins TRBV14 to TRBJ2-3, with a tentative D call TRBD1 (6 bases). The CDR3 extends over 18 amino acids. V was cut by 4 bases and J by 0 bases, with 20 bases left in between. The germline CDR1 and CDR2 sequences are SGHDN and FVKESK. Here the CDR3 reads CASSPFPLTGQSTDTQYF. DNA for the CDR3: TGTGCCAGCAGCCCATTTCCCCTGACAGGACAGAGCACAGATACGCAGTATTTT. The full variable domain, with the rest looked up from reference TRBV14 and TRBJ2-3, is EAGVTQFPSHSVIEKGQTVTLRCDPISGHDNLYWYRRVMGKEIKFLLHFVKESKQDESGMPNNRFLAERTGGTYSTLKVQPAELEDSGVYFCASSPFPLTGQSTDTQYFGPGTRLTVL.

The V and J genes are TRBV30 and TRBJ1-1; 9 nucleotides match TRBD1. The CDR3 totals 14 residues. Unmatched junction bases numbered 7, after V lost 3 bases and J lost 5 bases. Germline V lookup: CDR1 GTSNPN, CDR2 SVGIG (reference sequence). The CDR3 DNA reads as TGTGCCTGGAGGGACGGGACAGGGTGGACTGAAGCTTTCTTT. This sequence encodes CAWRDGTGWTEAFF. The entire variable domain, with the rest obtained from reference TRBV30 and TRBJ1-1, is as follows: SQTIHQWPATLVQPVGSPLSLECTVEGTSNPNLYWYRQAAGRGLQLLFYSVGIGQISSEVPQNLSASRPQDRQFILSSKKLLLSDSGFYLCAWRDGTGWTEAFFGQGTRLTVV.

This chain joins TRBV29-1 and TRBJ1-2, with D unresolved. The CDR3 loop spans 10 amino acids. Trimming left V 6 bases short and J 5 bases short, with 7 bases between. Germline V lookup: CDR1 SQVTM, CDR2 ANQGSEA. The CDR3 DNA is TGCAGCGTATTTTCTTATGGCTACACCTTC. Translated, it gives CSVFSYGYTF.